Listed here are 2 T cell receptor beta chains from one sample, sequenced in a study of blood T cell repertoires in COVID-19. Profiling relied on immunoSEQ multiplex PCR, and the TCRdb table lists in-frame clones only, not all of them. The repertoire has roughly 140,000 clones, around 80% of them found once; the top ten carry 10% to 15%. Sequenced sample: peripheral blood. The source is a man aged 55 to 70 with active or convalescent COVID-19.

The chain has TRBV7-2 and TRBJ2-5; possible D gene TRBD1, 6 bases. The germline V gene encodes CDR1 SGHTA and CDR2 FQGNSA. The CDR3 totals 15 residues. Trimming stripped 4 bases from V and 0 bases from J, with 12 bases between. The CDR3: CASSSTGTNQETQYF. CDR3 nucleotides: TGTGCCAGCAGCTCAACCGGGACAAACCAAGAGACCCAGTACTTC.

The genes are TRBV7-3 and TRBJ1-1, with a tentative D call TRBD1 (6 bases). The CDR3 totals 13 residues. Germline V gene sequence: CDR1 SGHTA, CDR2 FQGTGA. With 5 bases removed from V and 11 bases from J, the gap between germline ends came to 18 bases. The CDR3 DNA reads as TGTGCCAGCAGCCTTGGACAGTACCGGGACGCTTTCTTT. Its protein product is CASSLGQYRDAFF.